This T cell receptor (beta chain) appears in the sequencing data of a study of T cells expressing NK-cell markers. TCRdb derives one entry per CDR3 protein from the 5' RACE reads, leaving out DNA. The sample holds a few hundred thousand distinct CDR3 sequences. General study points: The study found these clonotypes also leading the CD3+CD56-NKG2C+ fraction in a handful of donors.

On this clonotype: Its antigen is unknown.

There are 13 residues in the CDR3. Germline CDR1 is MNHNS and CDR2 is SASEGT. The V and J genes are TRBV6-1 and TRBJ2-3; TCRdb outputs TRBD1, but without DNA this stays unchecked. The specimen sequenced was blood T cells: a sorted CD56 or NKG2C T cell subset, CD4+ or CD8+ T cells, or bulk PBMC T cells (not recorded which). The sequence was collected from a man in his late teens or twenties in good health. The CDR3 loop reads CASSEGRTNTQYF.